Shown below are 20 T cell receptor beta chains from a single sample sequenced in a study of blood T cells in healthy people across ages. Through a sample-barcoded 5' primer and a J-beta primer mix, a second PCR was run for about 6 to 12 cycles. TCRdb processed the 5' RACE reads anew with MiXCR; each CDR3 protein has one entry. The repertoire holds about 1.1 million distinct CDR3 sequences, with roughly two fifths as singletons. The sequencing sample was made of blood. The receptors stem from a man between 18 and 29 years old in good health.

This clonotype has just one count. The chain recombines TRBV6-2 or TRBV6-3 with TRBJ2-7, with D unclear. The CDR3 totals 14 residues. Germline V CDR1 and CDR2: MNHEY, SVGEGT. The V end lost 5 bases, the J end lost 2 bases, and 13 bases lay between the germline ends. The CDR3 nucleotides read TGTGCCAGCAGTCAATTTAAGGAAACCTACGAGCAGTACTTC. This gives the protein CASSQFKETYEQYF.

V and J are TRBV20-1 and TRBJ1-1; TRBD1 might be the D (5 bases). Germline assignment: CDR1 DFQATT and CDR2 SNEGSKA (reference sequence). The CDR3 loop spans 13 amino acids. Trimming took 1 base from V and 7 from J, leaving 13 bases between them. CDR3 amino acids: CSARVGTRHEAFF. DNA for the CDR3: TGCAGTGCTAGAGTTGGGACGCGCCATGAAGCTTTCTTT.

The chain joins TRBV12-3 or TRBV12-4 to TRBJ2-1, with 9 positions matching TRBD2. The V and J ends lost 8 bases and 5 bases, in that order; junction bases with no gene match: 7. This CDR3 has 14 amino acids. The CDR3 reads CASGSGGLDNEQFF. Written as DNA, the CDR3 is TGTGCCAGCGGTAGCGGGGGCCTCGACAATGAGCAGTTCTTC.

This rearrangement joins TRBV19 to TRBJ1-2; tentatively, D is TRBD1 (5 bases). Germline CDR1 reads LNHDA; CDR2 reads SQIVND (reference sequence). Trimming stripped 6 bases from V and 3 bases from J, with 11 bases between. This CDR3 region has 13 residues. CDR3 coding DNA: TGTGCCAGTAGAGGGGTTATACACTATGGCTACACCTTC. It specifies CASRGVIHYGYTF.

The chain combines TRBV2 with TRBJ1-3; TRBD1 might be the D (5 bases). Between the trimmed V and J ends, which lost 3 bases and 2 bases, there was a span of 11 bases. The CDR3 consists of 15 residues. Germline V lookup: CDR1 SNHLY, CDR2 FYNNEI. The CDR3 spells CASSDSRVTGNTIYF. DNA for the CDR3: TGTGCCAGCAGTGACTCCAGGGTCACTGGAAACACCATATATTTT. The entire variable domain, with the rest obtained from reference TRBV2 and TRBJ1-3, is as follows: EPEVTQTPSHQVTQMGQEVILRCVPISNHLYFYWYRQILGQKVEFLVSFYNNEISEKSEIFDDQFSVERPDGSNFTLKIRSTKLEDSAMYFCASSDSRVTGNTIYFGEGSWLTVV.

V gene TRBV9 combines with J gene TRBJ1-1; D gene uncertain. The germline V gene has CDR1 SGDLS and CDR2 YYNGEE. The CDR3 is 14 residues long. Trimming shortened V by 0 bases and J by 3 bases, and 9 bases separated the two germline ends. DNA of the CDR3: TGTGCCAGCAGCGTAGGTGGCACGGACACTGAAGCTTTCTTT. Translation: CASSVGGTDTEAFF.

The genes are TRBV6-1 and TRBJ1-2; 8 bases line up with TRBD1. The CDR3 length is 15 residues. V dropped 0 bases and J dropped 6; count of bases not matched to a gene: 6. Germline V gene lookup returns CDR1 MNHNS and CDR2 SASEGT. Written as DNA, the CDR3 is TGTGCCAGCAGTGAAGCTCCTGGACAGGGCCATGGCTACACCTTC. It is translated as CASSEAPGQGHGYTF.

A few counts support this clonotype. V usage is TRBV20-1 and J usage is TRBJ1-4; no clear D. The V end lost 5 bases, the J end lost 5 bases, and 15 bases lay between the germline ends. CDR1 is DFQATT and CDR2 is SNEGSKA in the germline V gene (reference sequence). The CDR3 has 14 residues. CDR3 loop: CSARETGSNEKLFF. CDR3 sequence (DNA): TGCAGTGCTCGGGAGACGGGATCAAATGAAAAACTGTTTTTT.

The V gene is TRBV6-5, the J gene TRBJ2-2; TRBD1 aligns across 7 bases. CDR3 length: 16 residues. J lost 5 bases, V lost 5 bases, and 11 bases had no gene match. Germline V lookup: CDR1 MNHEY, CDR2 SVGAGI. The CDR3 loop reads CASSQDRPIYTGELFF. The CDR3, as DNA: TGTGCCAGCAGTCAGGACAGGCCGATTTATACCGGGGAGCTGTTTTTT.

This clonotype has only a few counts. This chain uses TRBV15 with TRBJ2-7, with D hard to call. Germline V gives CDR1 LNHNV, CDR2 YYDKDF (reference sequence). V was pared by 0 bases and J by 3 bases, with 9 bases between. The CDR3 consists of 14 residues. For the CDR3, the DNA is TGTGCCACCAGCAGAGAATGGCAGATCTACGAGCAGTACTTC. Translation: CATSREWQIYEQYF. Full variable domain (missing parts from reference TRBV15 and TRBJ2-7): DAMVIQNPRYQVTQFGKPVTLSCSQTLNHNVMYWYQQKSSQAPKLLFHYYDKDFNNEADTPDNFQSRRPNTSFCFLDIRSPGLGDTAMYLCATSREWQIYEQYFGPGTRLTVT.

CDR3 sequence (DNA): TGTGCCACCAGTACCCAGGCGGGGACGGCCAAAAACATTCAGTACTTC. It specifies CATSTQAGTAKNIQYF. V and J are TRBV24-1 and TRBJ2-4; weak D call: TRBD2 (6 bases). The V gene's germline CDR1 is KGHDR and CDR2 SFDVKD. The CDR3 sequence is 16 residues long. The ends were cut back, 6 bases at V and 1 base at J, with 15 bases in the middle.

V gene TRBV9 combines with J gene TRBJ2-3, with a tentative D call TRBD1 (5 bases). The V end lost 2 bases, the J end lost 5 bases, and 12 bases lay between the germline ends. The CDR3 runs 14 residues. Looked up from germline, CDR1 is SGDLS and CDR2 is YYNGEE. This chain's CDR3 is CASSVSSGKDTQYF. CDR3 nucleotides: TGTGCCAGCAGCGTGTCATCAGGGAAAGATACGCAGTATTTT.

This chain connects TRBV15 to TRBJ2-5; D is undetermined. The V end lost 0 bases, the J end lost 4 bases, and 9 bases lay between the germline ends. Germline V CDR1 and CDR2: LNHNV, YYDKDF (reference sequence). The CDR3 has 14 residues. The DNA for the CDR3 is TGTGCCACCAGCAGAGATCAGGAAGGAGAGACCCAGTACTTC. Translation: CATSRDQEGETQYF.

This clonotype was found a few times. This rearrangement joins TRBV20-1 to TRBJ2-3; 11 positions agree with TRBD2. The germline V gene has CDR1 DFQATT and CDR2 SNEGSKA (reference sequence). The CDR3 length is 14 residues. V shed 5 bases and J 4 bases; nucleotides not matched to a gene: 5. This CDR3 reads CSAPSGGNSDTQYF. The DNA for the CDR3 is TGCAGTGCTCCTAGCGGGGGGAACTCAGATACGCAGTATTTT.

The CDR3 spells CASSTDSRASPLHF. DNA of the CDR3: TGCGCCAGCAGCACTGACAGTCGTGCTTCACCCCTCCACTTT. V usage is TRBV5-1 and J usage is TRBJ1-6; possible D gene TRBD1, 5 bases. Germline V gives CDR1 SGHRS, CDR2 YFSETQ. The CDR3 consists of 14 residues. V gave up 4 bases and J gave up 9 bases, with 14 bases separating them. Filled out from reference TRBV5-1 and TRBJ1-6, the complete variable domain reads KAGVTQTPRYLIKTRGQQVTLSCSPISGHRSVSWYQQTPGQGLQFLFEYFSETQRNKGNFPGRFSGRQFSNSRSEMNVSTLELGDSALYLCASSTDSRASPLHFGNGTRLTVT.

Only a few counts were recorded for this clonotype. This chain uses TRBV4-3 with TRBJ2-2; tentatively, D is TRBD1 (5 bases). Trimming removed 0 bases from V and 0 bases from J, with 17 bases in between. Germline loops: CDR1 LGHNA, CDR2 YSLEER. The CDR3 is 19 amino acids. The CDR3 loop reads CASSQDRGAAEPNTGELFF. The CDR3 DNA reads as TGCGCCAGCAGCCAAGATCGTGGGGCAGCTGAGCCGAACACCGGGGAGCTGTTTTTT.

This clonotype was seen only a few times. The chain has TRBV4-1 and TRBJ1-1; 8 bases align to TRBD1. The V gene's germline CDR1 is MGHRA and CDR2 YSYEKL. J gave up 1 base and V 2 bases, and 3 bases lay outside the gene matches. The CDR3 totals 15 residues. The CDR3 loop reads CASSQRDRRNTEAFF. DNA of the CDR3: TGCGCCAGCAGCCAAAGGGACAGGCGGAACACTGAAGCTTTCTTT.

This clonotype was observed a single time. The rearrangement uses TRBV7-2 and TRBJ2-1, with D unclear. The germline gives CDR1 SGHTA, CDR2 FQGNSA. Deletions cut 5 bases from V and 6 bases from J, with 11 bases between. The CDR3 spans 13 residues. The CDR3 DNA follows: TGTGCCAGCAGCGTAGACCTGATCAATGAGCAGTTCTTC. Protein product: CASSVDLINEQFF.

This clonotype has a handful of counts. The CDR3 region has the DNA TGTGCCAGCAGCGTAGCAACTAGGGCACCCCTCCACTTT. This translates into CASSVATRAPLHF. The rearrangement links TRBV9 to TRBJ1-6, with D unresolved. The CDR3 contains 13 residues. V was trimmed by 0 bases and J by 11 bases, leaving 9 bases between them. Germline V gives CDR1 SGDLS, CDR2 YYNGEE.

This chain links TRBV27 with TRBJ1-1, with D uncertain. CDR1 and CDR2 from the germline V gene are MNHEY and SMNVEV (reference sequence). The germline V and J ends were trimmed by 7 bases and 0 bases, with 15 bases remaining between them. The CDR3 contains 15 residues. This CDR3 is CASTPNGPMNTEAFF. The CDR3 coding sequence is TGTGCCAGCACCCCGAACGGGCCAATGAACACTGAAGCTTTCTTT.